The sequence of this T cell receptor (beta chain) was determined in a study of T-cell memory formation after mild COVID-19. Study results and caveats: The finding that pre-infection memory included some responding clones suggested that cross-reactive memory joined.

TCRdb analysed the 5' RACE reads with MiXCR anew, one entry per CDR3 protein. The sample includes 450,000 to 650,000 distinct CDR3 sequences, approximately 19% of them seen just once. CDR3 length equals 14 residues. Trimming took off 4 bases at V and 9 bases at J, with 15 bases between the two ends. This clonotype occurred a few times. The antigen is undetermined. The sequence came from an adult woman who had mild COVID-19 (a few samples of this study predate the infection). Cell type and time point are not known. V and J are TRBV12-3 or TRBV12-4 and TRBJ2-2; D unclear. Sequencing was carried out using PBMCs or a T cell subset sorted from them (not recorded which). CDR3 sequence reads: CASSYGQPHRELFF. CDR3 DNA: TGTGCCAGCAGTTATGGGCAGCCCCACCGGGAGCTGTTTTTT.